The clone carrying this T cell receptor (beta chain) was seen a single time. What it binds is not known. In germline, CDR1 is GTSNPN, CDR2 SVGIG (reference sequence). The length of the CDR3 is 15 residues. With 5 bases removed from V and 5 bases from J, the gap between germline ends came to 18 bases. The data originate from a study of OX40 agonist ivuxolimab in advanced cancers. On the study more broadly: The study enrolled dose-escalation patients with hepatocellular carcinoma, melanoma, renal cell or head and neck cancer.

The assay was immunoSEQ multiplex PCR, and TCRdb's table has in-frame clones only and misses some. The table includes some 19,000 clones, over 80% detected once. Study-level results: CD4+ and CD8+ T cells in blood underwent clonal expansion by week 6 at 0.1 to 3.0 mg/kg. Also present in some nonresponders was a low level of normalized T-cell clonal expansion.

With baseline, cycle 4 day 1, and cycle 7 day 1 as timepoints, blood was sampled. The chain recombines TRBV30 with TRBJ2-2, with a weak D call TRBD1 (6 bases). The sequence was collected from an adult with an advanced solid tumor such as melanoma, head and neck, liver or kidney cancer. Here the sequenced sample was CD4+ or CD8+ T cells sorted from blood, taken in a trial of the OX40 agonist ivuxolimab. CDR3 sequence (DNA): TGTGCCTGGCTCCCCCTGGGGGCAGAGACCGGGGAGCTGTTTTTT. It encodes CAWLPLGAETGELFF.